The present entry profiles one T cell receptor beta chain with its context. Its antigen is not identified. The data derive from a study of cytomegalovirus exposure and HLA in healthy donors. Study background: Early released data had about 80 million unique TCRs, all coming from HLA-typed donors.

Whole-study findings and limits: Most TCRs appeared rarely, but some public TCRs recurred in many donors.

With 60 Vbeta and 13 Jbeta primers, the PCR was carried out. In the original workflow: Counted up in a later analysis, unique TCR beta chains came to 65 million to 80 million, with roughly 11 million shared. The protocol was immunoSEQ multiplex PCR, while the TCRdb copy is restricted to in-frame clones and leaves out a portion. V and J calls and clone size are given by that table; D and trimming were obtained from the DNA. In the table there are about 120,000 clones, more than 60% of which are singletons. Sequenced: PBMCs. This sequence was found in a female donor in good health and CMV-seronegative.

Written as DNA, the CDR3 is TGTGCCAGCAGCTTAGACTTGGGACTCACCGGGGAGCTGTTTTTT. Protein product: CASSLDLGLTGELFF. This chain joins TRBV11-2 and TRBJ2-2; D is perhaps TRBD2 (6 bases). Germline V gives CDR1 SGHAT, CDR2 FQNNGV. CDR3 length: 15 amino acids. V lost 0 bases to trimming and J lost 4 bases, with 9 bases between them.